This T cell receptor beta chain was recovered during a study of shared clonotypes between healthy human individuals (dated by TCRdb to about 2020). Study-wide context: A few men and a couple of women, aged 18 to 49 years, made up the cohort. To increase sequencing depth and limit assay-specific biases, different laboratories used diverse techniques to prepare libraries and sequence TCR repertoires. The study deeply sequenced blood TCR repertoires of five healthy adults to estimate repertoire size and the extent of clonotype sharing between individuals. For each donor, CD4 naive and CD4 memory were each run on three plates, CD8 naive on two plates, and CD8 memory on one plate. Per donor, leukapheresis produced somewhere between about 0.8 and 9 billion PBMCs.

What the authors observed across the whole study: Compared with non-shared clonotypes, the clonotypes found in all four sorted-subset donors had higher generation probabilities. Based on pairwise subsampling, the degree of clonotype sharing among donors was expected to be affected by sequencing depth. Estimated clonotype richness was generally larger for naive than for memory subsets. About 5% of naive CD4, 3.5% of naive CD8, around 2.3% of memory CD4, and over 0.35% of memory CD8 clonotypes were shared across several donors. Even with the large sequencing depth, rarefaction of the sorted-subset datasets indicated that sequencing was incomplete. Sampling was restricted to blood, and TCR repertoires in tissue are likely to differ from TCR repertoires in blood. Because the study included a small number of donors, the genetic and exposure-history diversity represented was limited.

TCR CDR3 regions were amplified from genomic DNA by multiplex PCR using the deep immunoSEQ assay. Extracted genomic DNA from each cell subset was distributed evenly across all wells of several immunoSEQ 96-well plates, and each plate was treated as a replicate. For sorted subsets, each replicate PCR was loaded with approximately 0.2 ug genomic DNA, equivalent to about 30,000 T cell genomes. Purified libraries were quantified with a Qubit 3.0 fluorometer, sized on a Bioanalyzer 2100, and re-quantified with the KAPA Library Quantification kit. Every immunoSEQ 96-well plate was sequenced on a separate single-read 150-cycle Illumina NextSeq 550 flow cell. Regarding the original processing steps: The immunoSEQ output contained only junctional sequences without quality scores, so filtering could not match that applied to full-length reads. To assign V/J genes and CDR3, sequences were annotated against IMGT germline references using PyIR, a Python wrapper for IgBLAST v1.9. Any read was removed if the V/J assignment was weak (E-value above 1e-6), the CDR3 was missing, or the read contained stop codons, out-of-frame junctions, or ambiguous translated residues. A V3J clonotype was defined by an identical inferred V gene, J gene, and CDR3 amino acid sequence. To compute the percentage overlap between repertoires, the number of shared unique clonotypes was divided by the size of the smaller repertoire. Three approaches were used to assess repertoire richness: RTK rarefaction, the Chao1 estimator, and Recon v2.1 estimates of unobserved clonotypes. Generation probabilities were computed with OLGA for all TCRbeta clonotypes obtained by the gDNA method from a handful of donors. TCRdb took over this immuneACCESS table, retaining in-frame rearrangements with V and J assigned. Such tables are incomplete; in checked studies, under half of the missing clones stem from an unresolved V gene, and the remainder is unexplained. Clonal size and the V and J genes are those of that table, whereas D and trimming came from the DNA. The sample data list around 2.1 million clones, and 90% to 95% of these were observed just once. The ten biggest clones cover around 1.7% of the sample.

As regards this clone: It has no known antigen specificity. Qualities for individual bases were not recorded, and no much larger clone is one base off.

CD8 naive samples were obtained by positive selection for CCR7 among CD45RO-negative cells, yielding a CD45RA+CCR7+ population from which TemRA cells were excluded. Healthy HIV-negative adults with no recently reported acute infections or vaccinations were included as donors. Only Caucasian adults living in Nashville, Tennessee, USA were represented among the donors. Blood was obtained by leukapheresis, after which PBMCs were separated by Ficoll-Histopaque density gradient centrifugation and cryopreserved in liquid nitrogen vapor phase. Analytical flow cytometry was used to check the purity and quantity of each magnetically sorted T cell population. From each sorted fraction, genomic DNA was isolated and quantified by UV absorbance on a Nanodrop 2000c. What was sequenced was naive CD8+ T cells from PBMCs. Interpreted using the paper, the cell subset or site label stands for: CD45RA+CCR7+. The clonotype comes from a man in his late teens or twenties in good health. Some clones in this sample may be carry-over from other donors' samples.

In nucleotide form, the sequence is TGTGCCAGCAGGTCGGCAGACGGATCAACTAATGAAAAACTGTTTTTT. Translation gives CASRSADGSTNEKLFF. Recombination connected TRBV7-2 to TRBJ1-4; no D gene is confidently identified. Deletion took 6 bases off V and 0 bases off J, with a span of 14 bases between the germline ends. From a lookup of the germline V gene, CDR1 and CDR2 are SGHTA and FQGNSA. Measured from the cysteine to the phenylalanine, the CDR3 is 16 residues long. Only the CDR3 portion is preserved as DNA: 48 bases, with reading frame beginning at the first base.